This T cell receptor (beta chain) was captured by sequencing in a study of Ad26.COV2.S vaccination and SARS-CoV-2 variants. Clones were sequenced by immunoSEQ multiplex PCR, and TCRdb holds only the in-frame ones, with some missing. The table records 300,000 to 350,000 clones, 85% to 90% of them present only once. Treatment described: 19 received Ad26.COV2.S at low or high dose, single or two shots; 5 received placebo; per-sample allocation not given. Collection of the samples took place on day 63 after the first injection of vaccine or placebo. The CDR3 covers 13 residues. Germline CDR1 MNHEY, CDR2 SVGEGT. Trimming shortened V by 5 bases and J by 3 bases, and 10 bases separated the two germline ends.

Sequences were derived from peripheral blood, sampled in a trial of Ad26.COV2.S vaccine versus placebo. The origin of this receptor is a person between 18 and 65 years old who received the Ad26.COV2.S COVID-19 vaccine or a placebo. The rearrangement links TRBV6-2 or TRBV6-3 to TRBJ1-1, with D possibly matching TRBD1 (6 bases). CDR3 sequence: CASSTPGDTEAFF. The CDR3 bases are TGTGCCAGCAGTACCCCAGGGGACACTGAAGCTTTCTTT.